The next 24 T cell receptor beta chains were all read from a single sample in a study of vaccination and CD4 T cells after COVID-19. The antigens for these receptors are not known. Treatment indicated: roughly 10-day PBMC culture with coronavirus spike peptide pools or control peptides (ViraFEST assay). Sequenced with the Oncomine TCR Beta short-read assay was DNA taken from cultured CD4+ T cells. TCRdb reprocessed the PCR reads with MiXCR, giving one entry per CDR3 protein. The sample consists of around 19,000 distinct CDR3 sequences, less than 55% of them appearing once. Source material: CD4+ T cells from blood, cultured in vitro. Receptors originate from a human donor who had recovered from COVID-19.

This clonotype was detected only a few times. The chain joins TRBV20-1 to TRBJ1-5; unclear D gene. Germline-derived CDR1 and CDR2 are DFQATT and SNEGSKA (reference sequence). The CDR3 sequence is 12 residues long. Trimming pared 6 bases from V and 1 base from J, leaving 7 bases between. The DNA for the CDR3 is TGCAGTGCCTGGAGAAGCAATCAGCCCCAGCATTTT. This sequence encodes CSAWRSNQPQHF.

The chain recombines TRBV28 with TRBJ2-7; D possibly corresponds to TRBD2 (6 bases). The CDR3 sequence is 13 residues long. CDR1 and CDR2 (germline): MDHEN, SYDVKM. The ends were cut back, 7 bases at V and 7 bases at J, with 17 bases in the middle. This CDR3 reads CASTVAAIGEQYF. The DNA for the CDR3 is TGTGCCAGCACCGTAGCGGCGATCGGGGAGCAGTACTTC. The variable domain in full, completed from reference TRBV28 and TRBJ2-7, reads DVKVTQSSRYLVKRTGEKVFLECVQDMDHENMFWYRQDPGLGLRLIYFSYDVKMKEKGDIPEGYSVSREKKERFSLILESASTNQTSMYLCASTVAAIGEQYFGPGTRLTVT.

V and J are TRBV5-1 and TRBJ1-6; TRBD1 might be the D (5 bases). Germline V lookup: CDR1 SGHRS, CDR2 YFSETQ. V was shortened by 0 bases and J by 6 bases, with 10 bases between the two germline ends. The CDR3 covers 15 residues. The chain's CDR3 is CASSLARQPNSPLHF. CDR3 DNA sequence: TGCGCCAGCAGCTTGGCTCGACAGCCTAATTCACCCCTCCACTTT. Together with reference TRBV5-1 and TRBJ1-6, the CDR3 gives the full variable domain: KAGVTQTPRYLIKTRGQQVTLSCSPISGHRSVSWYQQTPGQGLQFLFEYFSETQRNKGNFPGRFSGRQFSNSRSEMNVSTLELGDSALYLCASSLARQPNSPLHFGNGTRLTVT.

This clonotype has just a few counts. The chain has TRBV7-3 and TRBJ2-3, with D possibly being TRBD2 (5 bases). Per germline, CDR1 SGHTA and CDR2 FQGTGA. The CDR3 runs to 14 residues. V was clipped by 4 bases and J by 5 bases, with 13 bases between them. CDR3 DNA: TGTGCCAGCAGCTCTAGCTGGCCCCAAGATACGCAGTATTTT. It translates to CASSSSWPQDTQYF.

This clonotype was seen a few times. The chain carries TRBV19 and TRBJ2-2, with D perhaps assigned TRBD1 or TRBD2 (5 bases each). This CDR3 is 15 amino acids long. Trimming took off 6 bases at V and 6 bases at J, with 17 bases between the two ends. Germline V gives CDR1 LNHDA, CDR2 SQIVND (reference sequence). The CDR3 is CASSLGSSRAGELFF. The CDR3 bases are TGTGCCAGTAGCCTGGGGTCTAGCAGGGCCGGGGAGCTGTTTTTT.

This clonotype was counted a few times. V and J are TRBV19 and TRBJ1-5; D not resolved. V dropped 3 bases and J dropped 0 bases, with 12 bases sitting between them. The CDR3 runs to 16 residues. Germline V CDR1 and CDR2: LNHDA, SQIVND (reference sequence). CDR3 region: CASSINSPYSNQPQHF. For the CDR3, the DNA is TGTGCCAGTAGTATCAACAGCCCCTATAGCAATCAGCCCCAGCATTTT.

V gene TRBV28 combines with J gene TRBJ2-5, with 9 bases matching TRBD1. After removal of 6 bases from V and 5 bases from J, the junction contained 13 bases not matched to a gene. The CDR3 runs 16 residues. Germline CDR1 and CDR2: MDHEN and SYDVKM. The CDR3 nucleotides are TGTGCCAGCAGCCTAACAACAGGGGGCGAAGGGGAGACCCAGTACTTC. This codes for CASSLTTGGEGETQYF.

The chain employs TRBV10-1 and TRBJ2-1; a weak D match, TRBD2 (6 bases). V dropped 0 bases and J dropped 9 bases, with 15 bases sitting between them. Germline assignment: CDR1 WNHNN and CDR2 SYGVQD (reference sequence). The CDR3 contains 15 residues. The CDR3 sequence: CASSESSIGGSEQFF. CDR3 nucleotides: TGCGCCAGCAGTGAGTCCTCTATTGGGGGGAGTGAGCAGTTCTTC.

This clonotype was observed a few times. The gene calls are TRBV2 and TRBJ1-2; TRBD1 matches 12 bases. CDR1 is SNHLY and CDR2 is FYNNEI in the germline V gene. V gave up 7 bases and J gave up 8 bases; unmatched junction bases: 8. CDR3 length: 14 amino acids. CDR3 sequence: CASTQGQGAGGYTF. Here the CDR3 DNA reads TGTGCCAGCACTCAGGGACAGGGGGCCGGCGGCTACACCTTC.

This chain connects TRBV5-1 to TRBJ2-3; 7 nucleotides agree with TRBD2. This CDR3 comprises 14 residues. With 4 bases clipped from V and 4 bases from J, the junction kept 6 bases outside the gene matches. The germline CDR1 and CDR2 sequences are SGHRS and YFSETQ. DNA for the CDR3: TGCGCCAGCAGCCAAGGGAGGGGAGCAGATACGCAGTATTTT. This gives the protein CASSQGRGADTQYF.

The gene calls are TRBV7-2 and TRBJ1-5; 7 positions match TRBD1. V lost 6 bases and J lost 3; bases outside the gene matches: 2. The CDR3 extends over 13 amino acids. Germline V gene lookup returns CDR1 SGHTA and CDR2 FQGNSA. The CDR3 region has the DNA TGTGCCAGCAGAGGACAGGCCAATCAGCCCCAGCATTTT. As protein: CASRGQANQPQHF.

The chain's CDR3 is CSAPEMWGGYNSPLHF. Written as DNA, the CDR3 is TGCAGTGCCCCTGAGATGTGGGGTGGTTATAATTCACCCCTCCACTTT. The chain uses TRBV20-1 and TRBJ1-6; no reliable D call. The CDR3 covers 16 residues. The germline gives CDR1 DFQATT, CDR2 SNEGSKA (reference sequence). The V and J ends lost 6 bases and 4 bases respectively, with 19 bases between them.

The table lists this clonotype with a few counts. The chain joins TRBV5-4 to TRBJ2-5; D is tentatively TRBD1 or TRBD2 (6 bases each). The CDR3 is made up of 16 amino acids. Germline lookup yields CDR1 SGHNT and CDR2 YYREEE (reference sequence). Trimming stripped 3 bases from V and 2 bases from J, with 17 bases between. Written as DNA, the CDR3 is TGTGCCAGCAGCTGGGGGGCAGGGCGGTCGCAAGAGACCCAGTACTTC. Amino acid sequence: CASSWGAGRSQETQYF.

This clonotype was seen more than once but under ten times. The chain uses TRBV7-6 and TRBJ1-2; D is undetermined. The V end was cut by 0 bases, the J end by 12 bases, with 8 bases between. The CDR3 totals 11 residues. Per the germline V gene, CDR1 is SGHVS and CDR2 is FNYEAQ. The CDR3 DNA is TGTGCCAGCAGCTTAGCCAGTTGGGACACCTTC. This translates into CASSLASWDTF.

V gene TRBV20-1 combines with J gene TRBJ2-7; no clear D gene. The CDR3 contains 12 residues. Between the trimmed V and J ends, which lost 1 base and 2 bases, there was a span of 6 bases. CDR1 is DFQATT, CDR2 SNEGSKA, per germline (reference sequence). CDR3 coding DNA: TGCAGTGCTAGAGTTGCGACCTACGAGCAGTACTTC. This sequence encodes CSARVATYEQYF.

This clonotype was counted a few times. The junction does not match germline at one end; this may be a read error. CDR3 in amino acids: CASTLDGTDYGYTF. In DNA, the CDR3 is TGTGCCAGCACCTTAGACGGGACAGATTATGGCTACACCTTC. The chain joins TRBV11-3 to TRBJ1-2; 7 nucleotides align to TRBD1. The germline CDR1 and CDR2 sequences are SGHNT and YENEEA. The CDR3 is made up of 14 amino acids.

The V and J genes are TRBV20-1 and TRBJ2-1, with D perhaps matching TRBD1 (5 bases). Trimming removed 3 bases from V and 5 bases from J, with 8 bases in between. The CDR3 consists of 12 residues. Germline loops: CDR1 DFQATT, CDR2 SNEGSKA (reference sequence). This chain's CDR3 is CSASQGNNEQFF. In DNA form, the CDR3 reads TGCAGTGCTAGCCAGGGTAACAATGAGCAGTTCTTC.

Turning to this clonotype: One end of the junction fails to match germline, which may point to a read error. The chain carries TRBV19 and TRBJ1-5; perhaps TRBD1 as D (6 bases). The germline V gene encodes CDR1 LNHDA and CDR2 SQIVND (reference sequence). CDR3 length equals 15 residues. CDR3 sequence reads: CASRIGGNSNQPQHF. The CDR3 nucleotides are TGTGCCAGTAGGATAGGGGGGAATAGCAATCAGCCCCAGCATTTT.

This chain links TRBV7-6 with TRBJ2-1, with 9 bases fitting TRBD2. The CDR3 is 18 amino acids. J was trimmed by 7 bases and V by 5 bases; bases with no gene match: 18. CDR1 and CDR2 from the germline V gene are SGHVS and FNYEAQ. The CDR3, as DNA: TGTGCCAGCAGCCCCCTACCCCCTCGCGCGGGAGGGCCAAATGAGCAGTTCTTC. Residues: CASSPLPPRAGGPNEQFF.

This chain joins TRBV20-1 and TRBJ2-7; 9 positions agree with TRBD2. Germline-derived CDR1 and CDR2 are DFQATT and SNEGSKA (reference sequence). The CDR3 is 15 residues long. The J segment lost 3 bases and the V segment lost 5 bases, leaving 11 bases of the junction unmatched. The CDR3 region is CSALPGLAPRYEQYF. For the CDR3, the DNA is TGCAGTGCTCTTCCCGGACTAGCGCCTCGCTACGAGCAGTACTTC.

This clonotype was seen more than once but under ten times. This chain uses TRBV11-2 with TRBJ1-6, with TRBD1 as a possible D gene (5 bases). This CDR3 contains 16 residues. Germline-derived CDR1 and CDR2 are SGHAT and FQNNGV. Trimming removed 5 bases from V and 9 bases from J, with 20 bases in between. CDR3 amino acids: CASSPSPAGSGSPLHF. CDR3 in DNA: TGTGCCAGCAGCCCTAGTCCTGCAGGGTCGGGTTCACCCCTCCACTTT.

The V and J genes are TRBV5-4 and TRBJ2-7; 10 bases map to TRBD2. The CDR3 is 14 amino acids. With 6 bases clipped from V and 6 bases from J, the junction kept 9 bases outside the gene matches. Germline values: CDR1 SGHNT, CDR2 YYREEE (reference sequence). In DNA form, the CDR3 reads TGTGCCAGCACCCTGAGCGGGAGGGCCTCCGAGCAGTACTTC. This sequence encodes CASTLSGRASEQYF.

In its sample, this clonotype was seen a few times. The chain joins TRBV6-1 to TRBJ1-5; D is ambiguous. The CDR3 is 13 residues long. V was pared by 6 bases and J by 6 bases, with 12 bases between. Germline loops: CDR1 MNHNS, CDR2 SASEGT. Here the CDR3 reads CASSPRHGQPQHF. CDR3 DNA sequence: TGTGCCAGCAGCCCCCGGCACGGTCAGCCCCAGCATTTT.

The rearrangement joins TRBV6-1 to TRBJ2-2; D may be TRBD1 or TRBD2 (7 bases each). Per germline, CDR1 MNHNS and CDR2 SASEGT. V gave up 6 bases and J gave up 2 bases, with 19 bases separating them. The CDR3 consists of 17 residues. In DNA, the CDR3 is TGTGCCAGCAGGTGGAGCGGGGCAGGGGGAAACACCGGGGAGCTGTTTTTT. This encodes CASRWSGAGGNTGELFF.